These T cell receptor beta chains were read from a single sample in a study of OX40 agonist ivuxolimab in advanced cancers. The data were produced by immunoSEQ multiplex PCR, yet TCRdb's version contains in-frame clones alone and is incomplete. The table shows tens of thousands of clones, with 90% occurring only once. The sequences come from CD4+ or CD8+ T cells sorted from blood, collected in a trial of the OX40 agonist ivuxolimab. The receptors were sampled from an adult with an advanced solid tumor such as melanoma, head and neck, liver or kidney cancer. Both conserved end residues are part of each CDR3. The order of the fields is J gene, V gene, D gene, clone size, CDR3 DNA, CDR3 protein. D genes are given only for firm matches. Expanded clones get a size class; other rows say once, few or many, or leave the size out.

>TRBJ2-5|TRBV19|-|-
TGTGCCAGTAGTATAGTCGGCGGGCAAGAGACCCAGTACTTC
CASSIVGGQETQYF
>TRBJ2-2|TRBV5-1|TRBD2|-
TGCGCCAGCAGCCCGGACAGCGGACTAGCGGGAGTCGCGGGCACCGGGGAGCTGTTTTTT
CASSPDSGLAGVAGTGELFF
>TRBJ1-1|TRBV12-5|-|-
TGTGCTAGTGGTCAGCTGAACACTGAAGCTTTCTTT
CASGQLNTEAFF
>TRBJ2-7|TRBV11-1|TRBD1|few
TGTGCCAGCAGCTGGGACAGGGACGAGCAGTACTTC
CASSWDRDEQYF
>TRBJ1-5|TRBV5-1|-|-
TGCGCCAGCAGGTTTGGACCCAATCAGCCCCAGCATTTT
CASRFGPNQPQHF
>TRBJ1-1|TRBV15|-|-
TGTGCCACCTGCGGACTTCGGAACACTGAAGCTTTCTTT
CATCGLRNTEAFF
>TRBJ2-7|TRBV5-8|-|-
TGTGCCAGCAGCTTAGGAGCAGCGGCCTCCTACGAGCAGTACTTC
CASSLGAAASYEQYF
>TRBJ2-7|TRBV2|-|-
TGTGCCATCCTTAAGGGGGTCGTCTTCTACGAGCAGTACTTC
CAILKGVVFYEQYF
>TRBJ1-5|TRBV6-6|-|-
TGTGCCACCTCCTACGAGGATCAGCCCCAGCATTTT
CATSYEDQPQHF
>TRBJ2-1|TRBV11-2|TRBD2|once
TGTGCCAGCAGCTTAGCGGGAGGCTCCTACAATGAGCAGTTCTTC
CASSLAGGSYNEQFF
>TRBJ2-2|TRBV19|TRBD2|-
TGTGCCACAAGAACCGGGACTAGGGGCACCGGGGAGCTGTTTTTT
CATRTGTRGTGELFF
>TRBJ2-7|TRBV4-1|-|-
TGCGCCAGCAGCCCCTCCCGGGGCTCCTACGAGCAGTACTTC
CASSPSRGSYEQYF
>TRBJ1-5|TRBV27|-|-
TGTGCCAGCAGTCGGGCAGCAATTAGCAATCAGCCCCAGCATTTT
CASSRAAISNQPQHF
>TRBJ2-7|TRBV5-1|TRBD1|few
TGCGCCAGCAGCGAACAGGGGTCCTACGAGCAGTACTTC
CASSEQGSYEQYF
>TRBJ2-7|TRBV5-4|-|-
TGTGCCAGCAGCCCGGGAGTCGGGTCCTACGAGCAGTACTTC
CASSPGVGSYEQYF
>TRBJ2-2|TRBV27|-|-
TGTGCCAGCAGCCCCCGGGGCGGGGAGCTGTTTTTT
CASSPRGGELFF
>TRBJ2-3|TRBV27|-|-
TGTGCCAGCAGAGGGTTCTCTAGCACAGATACGCAGTATTTT
CASRGFSSTDTQYF
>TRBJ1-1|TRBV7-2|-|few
TGTGCCAGCACCTCCGGACTGTACACTGAAGCTTTCTTT
CASTSGLYTEAFF
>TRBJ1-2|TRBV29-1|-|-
TGCAGCGTTGATGACCGCAACTATGGCTACACCTTC
CSVDDRNYGYTF
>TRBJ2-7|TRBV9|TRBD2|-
TGTGCCAGCAGCAAGAGGGAGGGCATCTACGAGCAGTACTTC
CASSKREGIYEQYF
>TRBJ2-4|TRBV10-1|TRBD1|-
TGCGCCAGCAGCGGACAGGGGATGGACATTCAGTACTTC
CASSGQGMDIQYF
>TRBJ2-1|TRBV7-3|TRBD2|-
TGTGCCAGCAGCTTGAAGGGGGCTGGACTAGCGGCCAACAATGAGCAGTTCTTC
CASSLKGAGLAANNEQFF
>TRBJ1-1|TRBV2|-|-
TGTGCCAGCAGGGCCGGAAGGACTGAAGCTTTCTTT
CASRAGRTEAFF
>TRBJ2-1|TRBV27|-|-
TGTGCCAGCAGTAGGGGGGAGCCCCATGAGCAGTTCTTC
CASSRGEPHEQFF
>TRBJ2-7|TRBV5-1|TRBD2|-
TGCGCCAGCAGCTTCTCTAGCGGGGCCAGCTCCTACGAGCAGTACTTC
CASSFSSGASSYEQYF
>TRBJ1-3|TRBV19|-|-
TGTGCCAGTAGCCCCCCGTACTCTGGAAACACCATATATTTT
CASSPPYSGNTIYF
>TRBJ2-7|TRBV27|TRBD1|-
TGTGCCAGCAGCCGGTCGCAGGGGGCGAATTACTACGAGCAGTACTTC
CASSRSQGANYYEQYF
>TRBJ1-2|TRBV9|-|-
TGTGCCAGCACCACCCAAGTCTATGGCTACACCTTC
CASTTQVYGYTF
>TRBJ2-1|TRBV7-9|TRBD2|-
TGTGCCAGCAGCTTCCCGACTAGCGGGAGATACAATGAGCAGTTCTTC
CASSFPTSGRYNEQFF
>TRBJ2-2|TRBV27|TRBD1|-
TGTGCCAGCAGTCCAAAAGCGGAGACAGGGTATGACGGGGAGCTGTTTTTT
CASSPKAETGYDGELFF
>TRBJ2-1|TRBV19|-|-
TGTGCCAGTAGTATGGCTGCGGGAACCTACAATGAGCAGTTCTTC
CASSMAAGTYNEQFF
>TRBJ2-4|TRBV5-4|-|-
TGTGCCAGCAGCCAGACAGGAGGCAAAAACATTCAGTACTTC
CASSQTGGKNIQYF
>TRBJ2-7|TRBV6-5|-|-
TGTGCCAGCAGTGTGACTCAGGACTACGGCGAGCAGTACTTC
CASSVTQDYGEQYF
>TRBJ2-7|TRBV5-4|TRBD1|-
TGTGCCAGCAGTTTGTCCCGGGACAGGTACGAGCAGTACTTC
CASSLSRDRYEQYF
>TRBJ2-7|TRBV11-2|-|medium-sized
TGTGCCAGCAGCTTAGGGACCCCACAGGGAACGTACTTC
CASSLGTPQGTYF
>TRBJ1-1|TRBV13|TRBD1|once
TGTGCCAGCAAGGAGACAGGGGCGGGCACTGAAGCTTTCTTT
CASKETGAGTEAFF
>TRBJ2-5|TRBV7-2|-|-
TGTGCCAGCAGCCCGCATCGGGGTCGTGAGACCCAGTACTTC
CASSPHRGRETQYF
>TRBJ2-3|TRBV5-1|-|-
TGCGCCAGCAGCCTACTTACAGATACGCAGTATTTT
CASSLLTDTQYF
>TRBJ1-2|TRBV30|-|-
TGTGCCTGGATGGGGGTTGATGGCTACACCTTC
CAWMGVDGYTF
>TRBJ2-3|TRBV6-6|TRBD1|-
TGTGCCAGCAGTTACCCGGCGGGACAGGGCACAGATACGCAGTATTTT
CASSYPAGQGTDTQYF
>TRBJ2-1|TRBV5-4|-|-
TGTGCCAGCAGCCTGGACATGTACGCGGCCAATGAGCAGTTCTTC
CASSLDMYAANEQFF